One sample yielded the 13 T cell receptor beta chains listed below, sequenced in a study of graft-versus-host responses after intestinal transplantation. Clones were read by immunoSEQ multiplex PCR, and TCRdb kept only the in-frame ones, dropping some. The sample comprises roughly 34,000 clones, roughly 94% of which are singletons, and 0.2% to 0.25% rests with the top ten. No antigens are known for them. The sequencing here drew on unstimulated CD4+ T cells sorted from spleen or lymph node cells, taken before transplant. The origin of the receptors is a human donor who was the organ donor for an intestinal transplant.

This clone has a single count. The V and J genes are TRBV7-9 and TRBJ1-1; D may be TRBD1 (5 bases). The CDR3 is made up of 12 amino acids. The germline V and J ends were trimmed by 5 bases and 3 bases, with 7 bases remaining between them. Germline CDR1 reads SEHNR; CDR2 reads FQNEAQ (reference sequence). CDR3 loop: CASSQGDTEAFF. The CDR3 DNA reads TGTGCCAGCAGCCAAGGGGACACTGAAGCTTTCTTT. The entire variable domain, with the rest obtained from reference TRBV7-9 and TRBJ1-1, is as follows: DTGVSQNPRHKITKRGQNVTFRCDPISEHNRLYWYRQTLGQGPEFLTYFQNEAQLEKSRLLSDRFSAERPKGSFSTLEIQRTEQGDSAMYLCASSQGDTEAFFGQGTRLTVV.

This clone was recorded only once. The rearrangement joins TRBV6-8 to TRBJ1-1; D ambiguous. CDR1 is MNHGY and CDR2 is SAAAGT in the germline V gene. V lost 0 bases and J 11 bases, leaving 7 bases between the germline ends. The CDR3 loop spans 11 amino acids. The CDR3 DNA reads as TGTGCCAGCAGTTACTCAGGGAGGGCTTTCTTT. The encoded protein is CASSYSGRAFF.

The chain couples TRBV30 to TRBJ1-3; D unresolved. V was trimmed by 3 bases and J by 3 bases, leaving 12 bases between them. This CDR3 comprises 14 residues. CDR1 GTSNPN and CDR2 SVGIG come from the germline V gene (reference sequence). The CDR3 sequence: CAWSEDTLGNTIYF. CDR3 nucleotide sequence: TGTGCCTGGAGCGAAGACACTCTTGGAAACACCATATATTTT. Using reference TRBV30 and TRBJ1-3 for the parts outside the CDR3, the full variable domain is SQTIHQWPATLVQPVGSPLSLECTVEGTSNPNLYWYRQAAGRGLQLLFYSVGIGQISSEVPQNLSASRPQDRQFILSSKKLLLSDSGFYLCAWSEDTLGNTIYFGEGSWLTVV.

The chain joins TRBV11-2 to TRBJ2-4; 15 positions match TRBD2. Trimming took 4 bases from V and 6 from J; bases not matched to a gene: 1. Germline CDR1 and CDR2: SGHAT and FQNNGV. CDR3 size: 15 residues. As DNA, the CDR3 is TGTGCCAGCAGCTGGACTAGCGGGGGGGCAAACATTCAGTACTTC. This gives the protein CASSWTSGGANIQYF.

CDR3 loop: CASSRGGSTDTQYF. CDR3 sequence (DNA): TGTGCCAGCAGCAGGGGCGGGAGCACAGATACGCAGTATTTT. The chain employs TRBV21-1 and TRBJ2-3. TRBV21-1 corresponds to a pseudogene. The CDR3 has 14 amino acids.

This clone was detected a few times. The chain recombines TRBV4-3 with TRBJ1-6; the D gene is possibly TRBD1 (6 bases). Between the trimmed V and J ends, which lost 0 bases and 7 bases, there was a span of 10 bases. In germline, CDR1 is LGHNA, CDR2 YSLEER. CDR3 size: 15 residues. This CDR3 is CASSQDLQGNSPLHF. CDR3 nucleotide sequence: TGCGCCAGCAGCCAAGATCTGCAGGGGAATTCACCCCTCCACTTT.

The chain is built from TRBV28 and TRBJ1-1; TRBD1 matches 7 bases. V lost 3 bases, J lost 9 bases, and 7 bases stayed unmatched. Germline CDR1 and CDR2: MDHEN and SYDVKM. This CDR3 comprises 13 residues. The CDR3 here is CASSFPSTGKAFF. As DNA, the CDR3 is TGTGCCAGCAGTTTCCCCTCGACAGGGAAAGCTTTCTTT. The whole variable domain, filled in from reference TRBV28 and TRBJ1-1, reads DVKVTQSSRYLVKRTGEKVFLECVQDMDHENMFWYRQDPGLGLRLIYFSYDVKMKEKGDIPEGYSVSREKKERFSLILESASTNQTSMYLCASSFPSTGKAFFGQGTRLTVV.

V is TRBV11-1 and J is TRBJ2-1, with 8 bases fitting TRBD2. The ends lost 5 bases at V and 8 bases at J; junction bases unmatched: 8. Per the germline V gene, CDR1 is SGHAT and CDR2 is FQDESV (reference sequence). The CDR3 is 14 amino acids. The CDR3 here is CASSQIGLAYEQFF. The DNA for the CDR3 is TGTGCCAGCAGCCAGATCGGACTAGCCTATGAGCAGTTCTTC.

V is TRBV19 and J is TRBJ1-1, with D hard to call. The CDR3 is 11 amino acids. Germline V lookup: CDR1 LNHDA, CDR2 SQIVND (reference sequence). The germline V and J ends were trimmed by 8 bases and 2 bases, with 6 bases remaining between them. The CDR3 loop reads CASQLNTEAFF. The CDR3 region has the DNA TGTGCCAGTCAACTTAACACTGAAGCTTTCTTT.

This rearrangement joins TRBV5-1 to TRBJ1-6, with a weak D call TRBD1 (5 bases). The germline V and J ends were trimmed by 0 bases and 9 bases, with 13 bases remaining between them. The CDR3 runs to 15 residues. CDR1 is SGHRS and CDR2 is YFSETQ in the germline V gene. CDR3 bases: TGCGCCAGCAGCTTGGCGCAGGGCGGGTCTTCACCCCTCCACTTT. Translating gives CASSLAQGGSSPLHF.

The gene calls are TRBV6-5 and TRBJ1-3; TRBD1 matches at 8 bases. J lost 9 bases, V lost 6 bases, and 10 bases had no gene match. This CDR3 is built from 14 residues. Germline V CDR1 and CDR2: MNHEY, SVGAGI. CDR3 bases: TGTGCCAGCAGCAACGGACAGGGCGCCGGCACCATATATTTT. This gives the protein CASSNGQGAGTIYF.

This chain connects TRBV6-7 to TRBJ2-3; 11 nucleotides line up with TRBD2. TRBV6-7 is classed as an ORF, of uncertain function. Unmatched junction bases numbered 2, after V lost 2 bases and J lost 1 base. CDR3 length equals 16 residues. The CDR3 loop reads CASSYILAGGTDTQYF. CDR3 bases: TGTGCCAGCAGTTACATACTAGCGGGGGGCACAGATACGCAGTATTTT.

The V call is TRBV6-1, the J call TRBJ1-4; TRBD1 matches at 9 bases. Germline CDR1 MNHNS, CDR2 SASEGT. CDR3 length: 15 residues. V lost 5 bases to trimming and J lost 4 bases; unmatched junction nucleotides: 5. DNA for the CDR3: TGTGCCAGCAGTCAAGGACAGGGGATTAATGAAAAACTGTTTTTT. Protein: CASSQGQGINEKLFF.